This T cell receptor beta chain was sequenced during a study of blood T cells in healthy people across ages. A sample-barcoded 5' primer and a J-beta primer mix were used in a second PCR of about 7 to 12 cycles. Via MiXCR, TCRdb re-called the 5' RACE reads, giving one row per CDR3 protein. The sample lists 1.2 million to 1.5 million distinct CDR3 sequences; roughly 59% were seen once. This clonotype was sampled from a man younger than 35 in good health. Material: blood.

The CDR3 loop reads CASSQETGGELFF. The DNA of the CDR3 is TGTGCCAGCAGCCAAGAGACGGGCGGGGAGCTGTTTTTT. The V call is TRBV4-2, the J call TRBJ2-2; no definite D call. CDR1 is LGHNA, CDR2 YNFKEQ, per germline. Trimming removed 0 bases at V and 7 bases at J, with 6 bases between. The CDR3 loop spans 13 amino acids.